One and the same sample provided the 32 T cell receptor beta chains below, sequenced in a study of identical twins (dated by TCRdb to 2015 to 2016). Library method: 5' RACE. The listed sequencing device is Illumina HiSeq 2000. TCRdb reprocessed the public reads (quality trimming at Q25 with fastp, clone calling with MiXCR) and kept in-frame beta chains. Entries that share a CDR3 protein sequence are merged under the most common genes and DNA. Present in this sample are roughly 250,000 distinct CDR3 sequences, over 12% of which were seen just once. Of the sample, approximately 10% is held by the ten largest clones. Sample: memory (CD45RO+) T cells sorted from blood. The cell subset or site label, as the study defines it: CD45RO+ enriched T cells. The receptors were gathered from a young woman in good health.

This clonotype appeared a few times. The J gene is TRBJ1-1, the V gene TRBV12-3 or TRBV12-4, with a weak D call TRBD1 (5 bases). Trimming shortened V by 7 bases and J by 10 bases, and 19 bases separated the two germline ends. The CDR3 sequence is 13 residues long. Here the CDR3 DNA reads TGTGCCAGCACCCTTGTGGGGGGTTCAGGAGCTTTCTTT. It codes for CASTLVGGSGAFF.

The V call is TRBV7-2, the J call TRBJ2-7, with D unclear. The germline V gene has CDR1 SGHTA and CDR2 FQGNSA. The CDR3 consists of 15 residues. V lost 3 bases to trimming and J lost 0 bases, with 12 bases between them. The CDR3 loop reads CASSFQTSSSYEQYF. The CDR3 nucleotides are TGTGCCAGCAGCTTCCAGACTTCGAGCTCCTACGAGCAGTACTTC.

V and J are TRBV20-1 and TRBJ1-1; no definite D call. Trimming shortened V by 0 bases and J by 3 bases, and 14 bases separated the two germline ends. CDR1 is DFQATT, CDR2 SNEGSKA, per germline (reference sequence). The CDR3 sequence is 15 residues long. CDR3 sequence: CSARDMEGRDTEAFF. The CDR3 region has the DNA TGCAGTGCTAGAGATATGGAGGGAAGGGACACTGAAGCTTTCTTT.

A few counts support this clonotype. V is TRBV6-5 and J is TRBJ2-7; D perhaps matches TRBD2 (6 bases). The CDR3 is made up of 14 amino acids. Trimming took 0 bases from V and 3 from J, leaving 9 bases between them. The V gene's germline CDR1 is MNHEY and CDR2 SVGAGI. CDR3 in DNA: TGTGCCAGCAGTTACTCGATGGGGGGCTACGAGCAGTACTTC. This gives the protein CASSYSMGGYEQYF.

This clonotype has a handful of counts. The rearrangement links TRBV5-1 to TRBJ2-5; D not certain. The CDR3 runs 14 residues. Germline CDR1 SGHRS, CDR2 YFSETQ. The V and J ends lost 0 bases and 5 bases respectively, with 11 bases between them. As DNA, the CDR3 is TGCGCCAGCAGCTTGGATCCCTTCCGGGAGACCCAGTACTTC. Translation: CASSLDPFRETQYF.

This clonotype was seen a handful of times. V and J are TRBV2 and TRBJ2-7; a weak D match, TRBD2 (6 bases). CDR3 length: 15 residues. V dropped 1 base and J dropped 0 bases, with 10 bases sitting between them. Looked up from germline, CDR1 is SNHLY and CDR2 is FYNNEI. The CDR3 DNA follows: TGTGCCAGCAGTGAAGTGGGAGGATACTCCTACGAGCAGTACTTC. Translation: CASSEVGGYSYEQYF.

The CDR3 loop is CASSPGLAAEQYF. The CDR3 nucleotides read TGTGCCAGCAGCCCGGGACTAGCGGCCGAGCAGTACTTC. V gene TRBV11-2 combines with J gene TRBJ2-7; 11 bases are a match to TRBD2. Trimming at V came to 5 bases and at J to 6 bases, leaving 3 bases not matched to a gene. Germline V gene data show CDR1 as SGHAT and CDR2 as FQNNGV. This CDR3 spans 13 amino acids.

This clonotype was counted ten times or more. This chain connects TRBV12-3 or TRBV12-4 to TRBJ2-5; 8 bases are shared with TRBD2. The CDR3 has 13 amino acids. The J segment lost 4 bases and the V segment lost 9 bases, leaving 7 bases of the junction unmatched. The CDR3 DNA is TGTGCCAGTTCAAGAGCGGGAGCAGAGACCCAGTACTTC. As protein: CASSRAGAETQYF.

The chain links TRBV25-1 to TRBJ2-5, with 9 bases matching TRBD2. The CDR3 sequence is 16 residues long. Germline CDR1 is MGHDK and CDR2 is SYGVNS. With V trimmed by 2 bases and J by 4 bases, 8 bases remained unmatched. The CDR3 DNA is TGTGCCAGCAGTGAAGGTCAGGCTAGCGGGGTAGAGACCCAGTACTTC. Protein product: CASSEGQASGVETQYF.

This clonotype was detected only a few times. The chain joins TRBV6-2 or TRBV6-3 to TRBJ2-4, with 8 bases fitting TRBD2. V shed 4 bases, J shed 8 bases, and the junction held 16 bases outside the gene matches. There are 17 residues in the CDR3. Germline V gene data show CDR1 as MNHEY and CDR2 as SVGEGT. The CDR3, as DNA: TGTGCCAGCAGTTCAATATCCCGCGGGAGGCCCTGGGACATTCAGTACTTC. As protein: CASSSISRGRPWDIQYF.

This clonotype occurred many times. The chain links TRBV15 to TRBJ2-2, with D possibly being TRBD1 (6 bases). Germline V lookup: CDR1 LNHNV, CDR2 YYDKDF (reference sequence). The CDR3 covers 15 residues. Trimming removed 4 bases at V and 4 bases at J, with 13 bases between. The DNA for the CDR3 is TGTGCCACCAGCACCCCTCTCAGGGGCACCGGGGAGCTGTTTTTT. Encoded protein: CATSTPLRGTGELFF.

This clonotype appeared many times. The chain combines TRBV5-1 with TRBJ2-1, with D perhaps TRBD1 (5 bases). This CDR3 contains 14 residues. Trimming pared 4 bases from V and 3 bases from J, leaving 11 bases between. Germline V CDR1 and CDR2: SGHRS, YFSETQ. DNA of the CDR3: TGCGCCAGCAGCATCCAACAGGTCTACAATGAGCAGTTCTTC. Protein: CASSIQQVYNEQFF.

The V call is TRBV5-5, the J call TRBJ1-2; D is unclear. V dropped 0 bases and J dropped 2 bases, with 8 bases sitting between them. CDR3 length: 14 amino acids. Germline CDR1 and CDR2: SGHKS and YYEKEE (reference sequence). The CDR3 protein is CASSLVGSNYGYTF. The CDR3 nucleotides read TGTGCCAGCAGCTTGGTTGGCTCGAACTATGGCTACACCTTC. The full variable domain, completed using reference TRBV5-5 and TRBJ1-2, is DAGVTQSPTHLIKTRGQQVTLRCSPISGHKSVSWYQQVLGQGPQFIFQYYEKEERGRGNFPDRFSARQFPNYSSELNVNALLLGDSALYLCASSLVGSNYGYTFGSGTRLTVV.

The chain combines TRBV5-1 with TRBJ2-5; D possibly corresponds to TRBD1 (6 bases). Trimming left V 4 bases short and J 3 bases short, with 13 bases between. CDR1 and CDR2 from the germline V gene are SGHRS and YFSETQ. The length of the CDR3 is 14 residues. DNA for the CDR3: TGCGCCAGCAGCAGCCCCGGGACAAAAGAGACCCAGTACTTC. Protein product: CASSSPGTKETQYF.

The chain joins TRBV7-2 to TRBJ2-2, with D maybe TRBD1 (6 bases). The CDR3 is made up of 16 amino acids. Germline assignment: CDR1 SGHTA and CDR2 FQGNSA. Trimming removed 5 bases at V and 4 bases at J, with 17 bases between. The DNA for the CDR3 is TGTGCCAGCAGCCCCCGCCTCGACAGGATCACCGGGGAGCTGTTTTTT. This translates into CASSPRLDRITGELFF.

The rearrangement links TRBV5-6 to TRBJ2-1, with D possibly being TRBD2 (6 bases). This CDR3 has 16 amino acids. CDR1 and CDR2 from the germline V gene are SGHDT and YYEEEE. V lost 2 bases to trimming and J lost 7 bases, with 19 bases between them. In nucleotides, the CDR3 is TGTGCCAGCAGCTTCCTCGGCGCCCTCCGGGGGAATGAGCAGTTCTTC. Translation: CASSFLGALRGNEQFF. The complete variable domain, with remaining parts taken from reference TRBV5-6 and TRBJ2-1, reads DAGVTQSPTHLIKTRGQQVTLRCSPKSGHDTVSWYQQALGQGPQFIFQYYEEEERQRGNFPDRFSGHQFPNYSSELNVNALLLGDSALYLCASSFLGALRGNEQFFGPGTRLTVL.

The CDR3 here is CASSLDRRDTDTQYF. In nucleotides, the CDR3 is TGCGCCAGCAGCTTGGACAGGCGAGACACAGATACGCAGTATTTT. This rearrangement joins TRBV5-1 to TRBJ2-3; a possible D gene is TRBD1 (5 bases). The V end was cut by 0 bases, the J end by 2 bases, with 10 bases between. Germline V gene lookup returns CDR1 SGHRS and CDR2 YFSETQ. The CDR3 runs to 15 residues. Looking up the rest from reference TRBV5-1 and TRBJ2-3 gives the full variable domain: KAGVTQTPRYLIKTRGQQVTLSCSPISGHRSVSWYQQTPGQGLQFLFEYFSETQRNKGNFPGRFSGRQFSNSRSEMNVSTLELGDSALYLCASSLDRRDTDTQYFGPGTRLTVL.

The chain carries TRBV7-8 and TRBJ2-1; D may be TRBD2 (6 bases). The ends were cut back, 3 bases at V and 5 bases at J, with 11 bases in the middle. Germline V CDR1 and CDR2: SGHVS, FQNEAQ. The CDR3 spans 14 residues. CDR3 sequence (DNA): TGTGCCAGCAGCTTGCCCCCGGGAGACAATGAGCAGTTCTTC. This translates into CASSLPPGDNEQFF. The variable domain in full, completed from reference TRBV7-8 and TRBJ2-1, reads GAGVSQSPRYKVAKRGQDVALRCDPISGHVSLFWYQQALGQGPEFLTYFQNEAQLDKSGLPSDRFFAERPEGSVSTLKIQRTQQEDSAVYLCASSLPPGDNEQFFGPGTRLTVL.

This chain connects TRBV6-4 to TRBJ2-1, with a possible D match to TRBD2 (6 bases). V gave up 3 bases and J gave up 3 bases, with 6 bases separating them. Germline CDR1 and CDR2: MRHNA and SNTAGT. This CDR3 comprises 13 residues. CDR3: CASSETSYNEQFF. DNA of the CDR3: TGTGCCAGCAGTGAGACTAGCTACAATGAGCAGTTCTTC.

This clonotype was seen ten or more times. The V gene is TRBV7-3, the J gene TRBJ2-1; D is perhaps TRBD1 (5 bases). Trimming removed 5 bases at V and 7 bases at J, with 15 bases between. CDR3 length equals 14 residues. The V gene's germline CDR1 is SGHTA and CDR2 FQGTGA. The chain's CDR3 is CASSRFVGANEQFF. CDR3 nucleotide sequence: TGTGCCAGCAGCCGCTTTGTAGGGGCAAATGAGCAGTTCTTC. The full variable domain, in which reference TRBV7-3 and TRBJ2-1 provide the parts outside the CDR3, is GAGVSQTPSNKVTEKGKYVELRCDPISGHTALYWYRQSLGQGPEFLIYFQGTGAADDSGLPNDRFFAVRPEGSVSTLKIQRTERGDSAVYLCASSRFVGANEQFFGPGTRLTVL.

The chain carries TRBV4-3 and TRBJ1-3; possible D gene TRBD1, 6 bases. With 1 base removed from V and 1 base from J, the gap between germline ends came to 8 bases. Germline loops: CDR1 LGHNA, CDR2 YSLEER. The CDR3 length is 15 residues. The CDR3 DNA is TGCGCCAGCAGCCAAGGACAGGCATCTGGAAACACCATATATTTT. Its protein product is CASSQGQASGNTIYF.

This clonotype has just a few counts. The chain combines TRBV10-3 with TRBJ2-3, with 10 bases lining up with TRBD2. J gave up 1 base and V 3 bases, and 4 bases lay outside the gene matches. This CDR3 has 16 amino acids. CDR1 is ENHRY, CDR2 SYGVKD, per germline. The CDR3 loop is CAISDTLAGGTDTQYF. DNA for the CDR3: TGTGCCATCAGTGACACCCTAGCGGGGGGCACAGATACGCAGTATTTT.

V and J are TRBV6-2 or TRBV6-3 and TRBJ2-7; D possibly corresponds to TRBD1 (6 bases). The CDR3 is 16 amino acids. V lost 2 bases to trimming and J lost 4 bases, with 18 bases between them. Germline lookup yields CDR1 MNHEY and CDR2 SVGEGT. The CDR3 spells CASSYRGGSQGYEQYF. In DNA form, the CDR3 reads TGTGCCAGCAGTTACCGAGGGGGATCCCAGGGGTACGAGCAGTACTTC.

This clonotype has ten or more counts. The CDR3 bases are TGTGCCATCAGGGGACAGGGTTCAGATACGCAGTATTTT. Translation: CAIRGQGSDTQYF. This sequence joins TRBV10-3 and TRBJ2-3; 9 nucleotides match TRBD1. Germline V gene lookup returns CDR1 ENHRY and CDR2 SYGVKD. Trimming at V came to 6 bases and at J to 4 bases, leaving 2 bases not matched to a gene. The CDR3 runs 13 residues.

The chain carries TRBV14 and TRBJ2-2, with 14 nucleotides matching TRBD2. Losses at the gene ends were 5 bases for V and 5 bases for J; bases not matched to a gene: 4. CDR1 is SGHDN, CDR2 FVKESK, per germline. The CDR3 spans 16 residues. In nucleotides, the CDR3 is TGTGCCAGCAGCGCGGGACTAGCGGGAGTGACCGGGGAGCTGTTTTTT. Its protein is CASSAGLAGVTGELFF.

This clonotype has just a few counts. The CDR3 is CASSPVMVGSGTQYF. Written as DNA, the CDR3 is TGTGCCAGCAGTCCTGTTATGGTTGGATCTGGGACCCAGTACTTC. This sequence joins TRBV12-3 or TRBV12-4 and TRBJ2-5; no clear D gene. CDR3 length: 15 residues. Deletions cut 5 bases from V and 7 bases from J, with 20 bases between.

This clonotype was seen a handful of times. The chain couples TRBV20-1 to TRBJ1-1, with 9 positions matching TRBD1. Per germline, CDR1 DFQATT and CDR2 SNEGSKA (reference sequence). V shed 4 bases, J shed 4 bases, and the junction held 13 bases outside the gene matches. The CDR3 covers 16 residues. The DNA for the CDR3 is TGCAGTGCTACCGGAGACCCCCGGGACAGGGTCACTGAAGCTTTCTTT. This sequence encodes CSATGDPRDRVTEAFF.

This clonotype has only a few counts. The chain recombines TRBV18 with TRBJ2-1, with 8 bases aligning to TRBD2. V was pared by 3 bases and J by 7 bases, with 5 bases of the junction left unmatched. Germline V gives CDR1 KGHSH, CDR2 LQKENI. CDR3 size: 14 residues. For the CDR3, the DNA is TGTGCCAGCTCACCCAGCGGGAGTAGAAATGAGCAGTTCTTC. It translates to CASSPSGSRNEQFF. Based on the CDR3 plus reference TRBV18 and TRBJ2-1, the full variable domain is NAGVMQNPRHLVRRRGQEARLRCSPMKGHSHVYWYRQLPEEGLKFMVYLQKENIIDESGMPKERFSAEFPKEGPSILRIQQVVRGDSAAYFCASSPSGSRNEQFFGPGTRLTVL.

This clonotype occurred many times. The chain employs TRBV4-2 and TRBJ1-1; D not resolved. This CDR3 has 12 amino acids. Trimming left V 1 base short and J 5 bases short, with 5 bases between. Germline CDR1 LGHNA, CDR2 YNFKEQ. CDR3 protein: CASSQVETEAFF. The CDR3 nucleotides are TGTGCCAGCAGCCAAGTCGAAACTGAAGCTTTCTTT.

The chain recombines TRBV2 with TRBJ2-3; tentatively, D is TRBD2 (6 bases). V gave up 3 bases and J gave up 4 bases, with 11 bases separating them. Germline V gene lookup returns CDR1 SNHLY and CDR2 FYNNEI. The CDR3 covers 14 residues. The CDR3 DNA reads as TGTGCCAGCAGTGACCAAGGCGGGGCAGATACGCAGTATTTT. This gives the protein CASSDQGGADTQYF.

This clonotype was found a few times. The chain combines TRBV9 with TRBJ2-3; possibly TRBD2 for D (6 bases). The CDR3 is 14 amino acids. Trimming cost V 7 bases and J 3 bases, with 15 bases left between them. Germline V lookup: CDR1 SGDLS, CDR2 YYNGEE. The CDR3 loop reads CASGDSGITDTQYF. In DNA form, the CDR3 reads TGTGCCAGCGGGGATAGCGGTATTACAGATACGCAGTATTTT.

This clonotype has at least ten counts. V usage is TRBV2 and J usage is TRBJ1-5; 8 nucleotides match TRBD1. Germline values: CDR1 SNHLY, CDR2 FYNNEI. V dropped 5 bases and J dropped 7; count of bases not matched to a gene: 4. The CDR3 is made up of 13 amino acids. The CDR3 protein is CASSPGTGQPQHF. CDR3 DNA sequence: TGTGCCAGCAGTCCCGGGACAGGACAGCCCCAGCATTTT.